The 13 T cell receptor beta chains listed next were all sequenced from one sample in a study of cytomegalovirus exposure and HLA in healthy donors. The PCR was carried out with 60 Vbeta primers and 13 Jbeta primers. Profiled with immunoSEQ multiplex PCR; TCRdb holds only in-frame clones, not every one. The sample has around 150,000 clones; 60% to 80% are singletons. Sequencing was carried out using PBMCs. The receptor set was obtained from a woman younger than 45 in good health and CMV-seronegative.

The chain recombines TRBV5-6 with TRBJ2-1, with TRBD2 as a possible D gene (5 bases). V was trimmed by 1 base and J by 6 bases, leaving 17 bases between them. CDR3 length: 16 residues. Germline assignment: CDR1 SGHDT and CDR2 YYEEEE. The CDR3 reads CASSLFYGLGSNEQFF. The DNA for the CDR3 is TGTGCCAGCAGCTTGTTTTACGGACTCGGGTCCAATGAGCAGTTCTTC.

This clone showed up just once. The chain is built from TRBV2 and TRBJ2-1, with TRBD2 matching 12 bases. The CDR3 extends over 19 amino acids. Trimming at V came to 6 bases and at J to 4 bases, leaving 16 bases not matched to a gene. Germline lookup yields CDR1 SNHLY and CDR2 FYNNEI. The DNA for the CDR3 is TGTGCCAGCAGCCCACGGACTAGCGGGGCATCGGGGGCATACAATGAGCAGTTCTTC. The encoded protein is CASSPRTSGASGAYNEQFF.

This chain connects TRBV28 to TRBJ1-3, with D maybe TRBD1 (5 bases). V was cut by 2 bases and J by 8 bases, with 13 bases left in between. This CDR3 contains 14 residues. Germline lookup yields CDR1 MDHEN and CDR2 SYDVKM. CDR3 DNA: TGTGCCAGCAGTTTAAGGACGGCGGGGGACACCATATATTTT. Translated, it gives CASSLRTAGDTIYF.

This chain connects TRBV2 to TRBJ1-6; a possible D gene is TRBD1 (6 bases). This CDR3 is 17 amino acids long. CDR1 SNHLY and CDR2 FYNNEI come from the germline V gene. Trimming took off 0 bases at V and 4 bases at J, with 13 bases between the two ends. The CDR3 DNA follows: TGTGCCAGCAGTGAAGCGCCAGGACAGCGGTATAATTCACCCCTCCACTTT. This sequence encodes CASSEAPGQRYNSPLHF.

The gene calls are TRBV2 and TRBJ2-4; 7 bases map to TRBD1. With V trimmed by 4 bases and J by 9 bases, 9 bases remained unmatched. Germline-derived CDR1 and CDR2 are SNHLY and FYNNEI. This CDR3 region has 14 residues. CDR3 sequence reads: CASSVLRGNSIQYF. The CDR3 DNA follows: TGTGCCAGCAGTGTCCTCAGGGGGAATAGCATTCAGTACTTC.

The genes are TRBV15 and TRBJ1-4; 7 bases are shared with TRBD1. Germline assignment: CDR1 LNHNV and CDR2 YYDKDF (reference sequence). Unmatched junction bases numbered 10, after V lost 5 bases and J lost 7 bases. CDR3 length: 15 residues. CDR3 in DNA: TGTGCCACCAGCCCCACGAGACAGGGCGGTGAAAAACTGTTTTTT. As protein: CATSPTRQGGEKLFF.

This sequence joins TRBV9 and TRBJ2-1; 11 nucleotides align to TRBD2. This CDR3 spans 16 amino acids. The trim removed 0 bases at V and 6 bases at J, leaving 5 bases unmatched. Germline V CDR1 and CDR2: SGDLS, YYNGEE. The CDR3 region is CASSVDSSGGANEQFF. The CDR3 DNA reads as TGTGCCAGCAGCGTAGATAGTAGCGGGGGGGCCAATGAGCAGTTCTTC.

The rearrangement uses TRBV6-5 and TRBJ1-1; perhaps TRBD1 as D (6 bases). The germline CDR1 and CDR2 sequences are MNHEY and SVGAGI. The CDR3 loop spans 13 amino acids. Trimming left V 8 bases short and J 1 base short, with 11 bases between. In nucleotides, the CDR3 is TGTGCCAGCGAGGACAGACCGAACACTGAAGCTTTCTTT. It specifies CASEDRPNTEAFF.

This clone was observed once. The chain combines TRBV7-9 with TRBJ1-2; a possible D gene is TRBD1 (5 bases). There are 16 residues in the CDR3. Trimming removed 1 base at V and 6 bases at J, with 18 bases between. Germline V gene data show CDR1 as SEHNR and CDR2 as FQNEAQ (reference sequence). CDR3 loop: CASSLVWGTLNNGYTF. In DNA, the CDR3 is TGTGCCAGCAGCTTAGTGTGGGGCACCCTCAATAATGGCTACACCTTC.

The sample holds a few counts of this clone. This sequence joins TRBV4-3 and TRBJ1-5; 7 bases fit TRBD1. The germline V gene encodes CDR1 LGHNA and CDR2 YSLEER. Unmatched junction bases numbered 5, after V lost 0 bases and J lost 6 bases. This CDR3 is 15 amino acids long. The CDR3 spells CASSQDRGHGQPQHF. CDR3 in DNA: TGCGCCAGCAGCCAAGATAGGGGGCACGGTCAGCCCCAGCATTTT.

This sequence joins TRBV6-5 and TRBJ2-7, with 10 nucleotides matching TRBD1. This CDR3 comprises 14 residues. Germline V gene lookup returns CDR1 MNHEY and CDR2 SVGAGI. V lost 7 bases and J lost 4; bases outside the gene matches: 7. The CDR3: CASTSGTGVYEQYF. CDR3 bases: TGTGCCAGCACCTCCGGGACAGGGGTTTACGAGCAGTACTTC.

This clone was seen only once. CDR3 in amino acids: CASTTRDRKTQYF. CDR3 DNA: TGTGCCAGCACAACCCGGGACAGGAAGACCCAGTACTTC. The V and J genes are TRBV27 and TRBJ2-5; 8 bases fit TRBD1. The V gene end was trimmed by 7 bases and the J gene end by 6 bases; junction bases not matched to a gene: 7. The CDR3 totals 13 residues. CDR1 is MNHEY and CDR2 is SMNVEV in the germline V gene (reference sequence).

The CDR3 loop is CASSLPGSRNQPQHF. DNA of the CDR3: TGTGCCAGCAGTTTGCCAGGGTCACGCAATCAGCCCCAGCATTTT. The rearrangement uses TRBV28 and TRBJ1-5; D is possibly TRBD1 (5 bases). The CDR3 totals 15 residues. Trimming removed 3 bases from V and 2 bases from J, with 11 bases in between. Germline CDR1 is MDHEN and CDR2 is SYDVKM.